This paragraph reports one TCR beta chain. The target antigen is unknown. This sample stems from a study of shared clonotypes between healthy human individuals. Only in-frame clones appear in the TCRdb table, and some are missing; sequencing was by immunoSEQ multiplex PCR. Among some 2.1 million clones, about 95% were seen once, and the ten largest hold 1.1%. V lost 7 bases and J 0 bases, leaving 19 bases between the germline ends. CDR3 length: 17 residues. CDR1 and CDR2 from the germline V gene are LNHDA and SQIVND (reference sequence). Overall study findings and caveats: A small donor pool kept down the genetic and exposure-history diversity that was represented.

Naive-designated CD8 cells lacked CD45RO, were positively enriched for CCR7, and omitted terminally differentiated effector memory CD45RA+ cells. This chain uses TRBV19 with TRBJ1-5; the D is unclear. The receptor's source is a young man in good health. Material: naive CD8+ T cells sorted from blood. CDR3 bases: TGTGCCAGTACCACCCAATCCAGGCCTTATAGCAATCAGCCCCAGCATTTT. As protein: CASTTQSRPYSNQPQHF.